This passage covers 22 T cell receptor beta chains from one sample sequenced in a study of shared clonotypes between healthy human individuals. The repertoire was sequenced with immunoSEQ multiplex PCR; TCRdb's copy has only in-frame clones and lacks some. The top ten clones hold 1.4% of a sample with about 1 million clones, around 76% of them seen once. The sequencing input was memory CD4+ T cells sorted from blood. Stated subset: CD45RA-negative fraction. Source of these receptors: a man between 18 and 35 years old in good health.

V usage is TRBV11-2 and J usage is TRBJ2-7; 8 nucleotides match TRBD2. This CDR3 spans 15 amino acids. Germline CDR1 reads SGHAT; CDR2 reads FQNNGV. V trimming: 3 bases; J trimming: 6 bases; junction bases outside the gene matches: 10. The CDR3 nucleotides read TGTGCCAGCAGCTTTATAGCGGGGCGCCAGGGCGAGCAGTACTTC. The encoded protein is CASSFIAGRQGEQYF.

In this sample, this clone turned up a few times. The rearrangement joins TRBV2 to TRBJ2-3; 12 nucleotides agree with TRBD2. The germline V gene has CDR1 SNHLY and CDR2 FYNNEI. Trimming took 0 bases from V and 3 from J; bases not matched to a gene: 1. The CDR3 is 16 amino acids. The CDR3 protein is CASSEAGLAGTDTQYF. In DNA form, the CDR3 reads TGTGCCAGCAGTGAAGCGGGACTAGCGGGTACAGATACGCAGTATTTT.

This clone turned up a few times. The chain joins TRBV29-1 to TRBJ2-1; 9 positions agree with TRBD1. Germline values: CDR1 SQVTM, CDR2 ANQGSEA. This CDR3 contains 14 residues. The ends lost 1 base at V and 5 bases at J; junction bases unmatched: 3. The CDR3 DNA reads as TGCAGCGTTGAAGGAGGGACAGGGCACAATGAGCAGTTCTTC. This translates into CSVEGGTGHNEQFF.

The rearrangement links TRBV5-1 to TRBJ1-6; TRBD1 agrees at 9 bases. The CDR3 consists of 17 residues. V lost 4 bases, J lost 8 bases, and 13 bases stayed unmatched. Germline CDR1 SGHRS, CDR2 YFSETQ. CDR3 amino acids: CASSIESPGQGYSPLHF. The CDR3 DNA follows: TGCGCCAGCAGCATCGAAAGCCCGGGACAGGGTTATTCACCCCTCCACTTT.

J is TRBJ2-7 and V is TRBV12-2; TRBD2 is the table's D call and was not checked against the DNA. TRBV12-2 is reported as a pseudogene. This CDR3 spans 15 amino acids. CDR3 DNA sequence: TGTGCAAGTCGCTTAGGGTGTCTAAAGTTCTACGAGCAGTACTTC. This gives the protein CASRLGCLKFYEQYF.

The rearrangement joins TRBV2 to TRBJ2-7; D is perhaps TRBD2 (5 bases). Germline assignment: CDR1 SNHLY and CDR2 FYNNEI. Trimming pared 7 bases from V and 6 bases from J, leaving 19 bases between. The CDR3 has 14 residues. The CDR3 spells CASKTGVPTPEQYF. CDR3 coding DNA: TGTGCCAGCAAAACCGGGGTTCCTACCCCCGAGCAGTACTTC.

The chain combines TRBV30 with TRBJ1-5; no clear D. This CDR3 comprises 13 residues. Germline CDR1 reads GTSNPN; CDR2 reads SVGIG (reference sequence). V was cut by 3 bases and J by 4 bases, with 10 bases left in between. CDR3: CAWRGPRNQPQHF. In nucleotides, the CDR3 is TGTGCCTGGAGGGGTCCAAGGAATCAGCCCCAGCATTTT.

This clone was seen only a few times. The chain has TRBV2 and TRBJ1-6; D might be TRBD1 (5 bases). The germline V gene encodes CDR1 SNHLY and CDR2 FYNNEI. V shed 10 bases and J shed 3 bases, with 10 bases lying between them. The CDR3 has 13 amino acids. CDR3 region: CATQGDYNSPLHF. DNA of the CDR3: TGTGCCACTCAGGGCGACTATAATTCACCCCTCCACTTT.

The DNA for the CDR3 is TGTGCCAGCAGCTCCCCCCGACAGGGTCCCCGTAACTATGGCTACACCTTC. It encodes CASSSPRQGPRNYGYTF. The V gene is TRBV11-2, the J gene TRBJ1-2; 7 bases are a match to TRBD1. The CDR3 runs to 17 residues. CDR1 SGHAT and CDR2 FQNNGV come from the germline V gene. With V trimmed by 4 bases and J by 1 base, 12 bases remained unmatched.

V usage is TRBV18 and J usage is TRBJ2-7; 8 bases fit TRBD2. There are 13 residues in the CDR3. After removal of 3 bases from V and 7 bases from J, the junction contained 5 bases not matched to a gene. Germline V gives CDR1 KGHSH, CDR2 LQKENI. The CDR3 nucleotides are TGTGCCAGCTCACCTCAGACTAGCGTGGAGCAGTACTTC. It is translated as CASSPQTSVEQYF.

The V call is TRBV5-1, the J call TRBJ2-3, with 7 bases matching TRBD1. Germline CDR1 reads SGHRS; CDR2 reads YFSETQ. V trimming: 4 bases; J trimming: 3 bases; junction bases outside the gene matches: 8. The CDR3 has 15 amino acids. CDR3 protein: CASSGGQVMTDTQYF. Here the CDR3 DNA reads TGCGCCAGCAGCGGCGGACAGGTTATGACAGATACGCAGTATTTT.

The rearrangement joins TRBV6-5 to TRBJ2-3; no clear D. CDR1 is MNHEY, CDR2 SVGAGI, per germline. The V and J ends lost 8 bases and 4 bases respectively, with 4 bases between them. CDR3 length equals 10 residues. The CDR3 bases are TGTGCCAGCGGGTCAGATACGCAGTATTTT. This sequence encodes CASGSDTQYF.

V is TRBV5-1 and J is TRBJ1-2, with TRBD1 matching over 12 bases. The J segment lost 6 bases and the V segment lost 3 bases, leaving 6 bases of the junction unmatched. CDR1 SGHRS and CDR2 YFSETQ come from the germline V gene. There are 15 residues in the CDR3. CDR3 residues: CASSYTGQGADGYTF. Here the CDR3 DNA reads TGCGCCAGCAGCTACACGGGACAGGGGGCGGATGGCTACACCTTC.

DNA for the CDR3: TGTGCCAGCAGTTTTTCCTCTGGGGGGCGAGGGAAACTGTTTTTT. Encoded protein: CASSFSSGGRGKLFF. The V call is TRBV28, the J call TRBJ1-4, with D perhaps matching TRBD1 (6 bases). CDR1 and CDR2 (germline): MDHEN, SYDVKM. This CDR3 is built from 15 residues. V lost 3 bases and J 11 bases, leaving 19 bases between the germline ends.

With regard to this clone: The sample contains more than one DNA sequence encoding this CDR3. The rearrangement links TRBV7-2 to TRBJ2-7, with D possibly TRBD1 on 5 matching bases. The CDR3 consists of 14 residues. The V gene's germline CDR1 is SGHTA and CDR2 FQGNSA. V lost 0 bases and J lost 3, with 9 bases in between. The CDR3 loop reads CASSLAAGLYEQYF. CDR3 in DNA: TGTGCCAGCAGCTTAGCGGCAGGGCTCTACGAGCAGTACTTC.

This clone turned up a few times. The chain joins TRBV4-1 to TRBJ1-2; 9 bases are a match to TRBD1. This CDR3 has 16 residues. The trim removed 1 base at V and 7 bases at J, leaving 10 bases unmatched. The germline CDR1 and CDR2 sequences are MGHRA and YSYEKL. The CDR3 is CASSQAPTGGAPGYTF. CDR3 in DNA: TGCGCCAGCAGCCAAGCCCCAACAGGGGGCGCGCCTGGCTACACCTTC.

V and J are TRBV5-4 and TRBJ2-7; unclear D gene. This CDR3 spans 15 amino acids. Trimming cost V 0 bases and J 0 bases, with 10 bases left between them. Germline values: CDR1 SGHNT, CDR2 YYREEE (reference sequence). The CDR3 DNA follows: TGTGCCAGCAGCTTGGGGCCGTCTATCTCCTACGAGCAGTACTTC. It codes for CASSLGPSISYEQYF. The entire variable domain, with the rest obtained from reference TRBV5-4 and TRBJ2-7, is as follows: ETGVTQSPTHLIKTRGQQVTLRCSSQSGHNTVSWYQQALGQGPQFIFQYYREEENGRGNFPPRFSGLQFPNYSSELNVNALELDDSALYLCASSLGPSISYEQYFGPGTRLTVT.

The gene calls are TRBV5-8 and TRBJ2-5; D call uncertain. The V gene lost 4 bases and the J gene lost 2 bases, with 12 bases spanning the gap. The CDR3 contains 14 residues. CDR1 and CDR2 from the germline V gene are SGHTS and YDEGEE. The CDR3: CASSGLGIQETQYF. The CDR3 coding sequence is TGTGCCAGCAGCGGTCTAGGGATACAAGAGACCCAGTACTTC. The variable domain in full, with the rest retrieved from reference TRBV5-8 and TRBJ2-5, is EAGVTQSPTHLIKTRGQQATLRCSPISGHTSVYWYQQALGLGLQFLLWYDEGEERNRGNFPPRFSGRQFPNYSSELNVNALELEDSALYLCASSGLGIQETQYFGPGTRLLVL.

This chain joins TRBV2 and TRBJ2-5, with 8 bases identical to TRBD2. This CDR3 contains 15 residues. The V gene's germline CDR1 is SNHLY and CDR2 FYNNEI. The trim removed 6 bases at V and 7 bases at J, leaving 13 bases unmatched. The CDR3 DNA sequence: TGTGCCAGCAGCTATTTAGCGGGGAGCGCGGGGACCCAGTACTTC. As protein: CASSYLAGSAGTQYF. Combining the CDR3 with reference TRBV2 and TRBJ2-5 gives the whole variable domain EPEVTQTPSHQVTQMGQEVILRCVPISNHLYFYWYRQILGQKVEFLVSFYNNEISEKSEIFDDQFSVERPDGSNFTLKIRSTKLEDSAMYFCASSYLAGSAGTQYFGPGTRLLVL.

The rearrangement links TRBV11-2 to TRBJ1-2, with D perhaps matching TRBD1 (6 bases). CDR1 SGHAT and CDR2 FQNNGV come from the germline V gene. CDR3 length equals 15 residues. Trimming stripped 5 bases from V and 7 bases from J, with 20 bases between. The CDR3 spells CASSPNAGGLSGYTF. The CDR3, as DNA: TGTGCCAGCAGCCCAAACGCCGGGGGGCTAAGTGGCTACACCTTC.

This chain uses TRBV7-2 with TRBJ1-6, with D unclear. Between the trimmed V and J ends, which lost 1 base and 8 bases, there was a span of 12 bases. Germline CDR1 reads SGHTA; CDR2 reads FQGNSA. The CDR3 covers 15 residues. DNA of the CDR3: TGTGCCAGCAGCTTAGGACCCGTCCGGGATTCACCCCTCCACTTT. It codes for CASSLGPVRDSPLHF.

V usage is TRBV7-2 and J usage is TRBJ2-6; 9 positions agree with TRBD1. The CDR3 has 17 residues. CDR1 SGHTA and CDR2 FQGNSA come from the germline V gene. J was trimmed by 2 bases and V by 2 bases; bases with no gene match: 4. The CDR3 region has the DNA TGTGCCAGCAGCTTATGGGGGACAGGGACTGGGGCCAACGTCCTGACTTTC. Translating gives CASSLWGTGTGANVLTF.